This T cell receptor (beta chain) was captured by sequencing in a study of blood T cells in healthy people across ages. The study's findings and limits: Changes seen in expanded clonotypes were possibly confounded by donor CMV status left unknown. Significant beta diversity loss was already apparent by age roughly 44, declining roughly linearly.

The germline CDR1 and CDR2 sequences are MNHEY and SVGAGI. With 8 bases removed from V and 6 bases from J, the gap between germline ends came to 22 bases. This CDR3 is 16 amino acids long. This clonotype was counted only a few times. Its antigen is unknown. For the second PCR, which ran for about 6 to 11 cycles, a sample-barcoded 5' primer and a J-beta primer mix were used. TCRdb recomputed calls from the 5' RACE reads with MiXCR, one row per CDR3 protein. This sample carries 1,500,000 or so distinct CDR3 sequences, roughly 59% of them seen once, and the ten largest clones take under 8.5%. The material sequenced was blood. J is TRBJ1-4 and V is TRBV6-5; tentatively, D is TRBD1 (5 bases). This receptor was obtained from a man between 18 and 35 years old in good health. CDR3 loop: CASAPSSGANDEKLFF. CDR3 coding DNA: TGTGCCAGCGCCCCGTCCTCCGGGGCCAACGATGAAAAACTGTTTTTT.